This entry is about one TCR beta chain. These data are taken from a study of T cells in Graves' hyperthyroidism and ophthalmopathy. RNA transcripts gave rise to amplified TCR beta CDR3 regions. Researchers ran a first-round RT-PCR on the TCR CDR3 using the HTBI primer set. TCRdb reprocessed the multiplex PCR reads via MiXCR and lists one record per CDR3 protein. The table includes around 250,000 distinct CDR3 sequences, roughly 15% detected once. Germline V gene data show CDR1 as MNHEY and CDR2 as SVGEGT. The ends lost 6 bases at V and 5 bases at J; junction bases unmatched: 6. This CDR3 has 17 residues.

The sequencing sample was made of blood. The rearrangement joins TRBV6-2 or TRBV6-3 to TRBJ2-2; TRBD2 matches at 16 bases. The source is a woman aged 18-29 years with Graves' ophthalmopathy. This CDR3 is CASSPGLAGGETGELFF. CDR3 sequence (DNA): TGTGCCAGCAGCCCGGGACTAGCGGGAGGGGAGACCGGGGAGCTGTTTTTT.